Below are 29 T cell receptor beta chains sequenced from a single sample in a study of blood T cell repertoires in COVID-19. The table came from immunoSEQ multiplex PCR; TCRdb's copy has only in-frame clones and leaves some out. This sample has about 380,000 clones; 85% to 90% occur once, and the top ten carry 1.2%. Sequencing was carried out using PBMCs or T cells enriched from blood (not recorded which). Source of these receptors: a woman aged 18-29 years who had recovered from COVID-19.

The chain employs TRBV19 and TRBJ2-5; 9 nucleotides match TRBD2. This CDR3 has 15 amino acids. V was pared by 4 bases and J by 2 bases, with 5 bases of the junction left unmatched. Germline CDR1 LNHDA, CDR2 SQIVND (reference sequence). The CDR3 nucleotides read TGTGCCAGTAGTAACCTAGCGGGGCGGCAAGAGACCCAGTACTTC. Translation: CASSNLAGRQETQYF.

V usage is TRBV4-3 and J usage is TRBJ1-1; 7 positions agree with TRBD1. CDR3 size: 14 residues. Germline values: CDR1 LGHNA, CDR2 YSLEER. The trim removed 2 bases at V and 5 bases at J, leaving 5 bases unmatched. CDR3 sequence reads: CASSQRVRGTEAFF. The CDR3 nucleotides read TGCGCCAGCAGCCAACGGGTCAGGGGGACTGAAGCTTTCTTT.

CDR3 protein: CASSYYREPGNTIYF. In DNA form, the CDR3 reads TGTGCCAGTAGTTACTACAGGGAACCCGGAAACACCATATATTTT. The V and J genes are TRBV19 and TRBJ1-3; D might be TRBD1 (6 bases). The CDR3 is 15 residues long. The V end was cut by 5 bases, the J end by 4 bases, with 15 bases between. Germline V CDR1 and CDR2: LNHDA, SQIVND (reference sequence).

The chain is built from TRBV15 and TRBJ2-7, with 7 bases that match TRBD1. Germline loops: CDR1 LNHNV, CDR2 YYDKDF (reference sequence). V lost 5 bases and J lost 7; bases outside the gene matches: 8. The CDR3 is 13 amino acids. CDR3 region: CATSARTGGEQYF. In DNA, the CDR3 is TGTGCCACCAGCGCCCGGACAGGTGGAGAGCAGTACTTC.

The chain couples TRBV4-2 to TRBJ2-5; TRBD1 matches 8 bases. The CDR3 totals 16 residues. Germline CDR1 is LGHNA and CDR2 is YNFKEQ. With V trimmed by 1 base and J by 1 base, 5 bases remained unmatched. The CDR3 protein is CASSQGGQGTQETQYF. The CDR3 DNA follows: TGTGCCAGCAGCCAAGGCGGACAGGGAACCCAAGAGACCCAGTACTTC.

J is TRBJ2-2 and V is TRBV7-2; D may be TRBD1 (6 bases). CDR1 is SGHTA and CDR2 is FQGNSA in the germline V gene. Trimming left V 6 bases short and J 1 base short, with 12 bases between. This CDR3 is 15 amino acids long. The CDR3 DNA reads TGTGCCAGCAGTCATGGGACACTGAACACCGGGGAGCTGTTTTTT. Residues: CASSHGTLNTGELFF.

The chain links TRBV12-5 to TRBJ2-7, with 7 nucleotides matching TRBD1. The CDR3 sequence is 15 residues long. The junction had 13 bases not matched to a gene; V was cut back by 6 bases and J by 5 bases. Germline-derived CDR1 and CDR2 are LGHNT and FRNRAP. The CDR3 is CASGPITGELDEQYF. The CDR3 bases are TGTGCTAGTGGCCCTATAACAGGGGAGCTGGACGAGCAGTACTTC.

In DNA form, the CDR3 reads TGTGCCAGCAGCCAAACAGGGGGTGCAACTAATGAAAAACTGTTTTTT. Its protein product is CASSQTGGATNEKLFF. The chain carries TRBV7-9 and TRBJ1-4; 8 nucleotides match TRBD1. The V segment lost 5 bases and the J segment 0 bases; nucleotides outside the gene matches: 5. The germline V gene encodes CDR1 SEHNR and CDR2 FQNEAQ (reference sequence). This CDR3 is built from 16 residues.

The rearrangement uses TRBV7-2 and TRBJ2-1; 15 nucleotides align to TRBD2. This CDR3 region has 19 residues. V shed 2 bases, J shed 5 bases, and the junction held 10 bases outside the gene matches. CDR1 and CDR2 from the germline V gene are SGHTA and FQGNSA. For the CDR3, the DNA is TGTGCCAGCAGCTTAAGCGGACTAGCGGGGGGGCTGAGAGACAATGAGCAGTTCTTC. Its translation is CASSLSGLAGGLRDNEQFF. Full variable domain (missing parts from reference TRBV7-2 and TRBJ2-1): GAGVSQSPSNKVTEKGKDVELRCDPISGHTALYWYRQSLGQGLEFLIYFQGNSAPDKSGLPSDRFSAERTGGSVSTLTIQRTQQEDSAVYLCASSLSGLAGGLRDNEQFFGPGTRLTVL.

The V call is TRBV7-2, the J call TRBJ2-1, with 7 bases matching TRBD1. From germline, CDR1 is SGHTA and CDR2 FQGNSA. This CDR3 region has 14 residues. V lost 3 bases, J lost 6 bases, and 5 bases stayed unmatched. The chain's CDR3 is CASSFGTVVNEQFF. DNA of the CDR3: TGTGCCAGCAGCTTCGGGACAGTGGTCAATGAGCAGTTCTTC.

About this clone: Other DNA sequences in this specimen translate into the identical CDR3. The J gene is TRBJ1-5, the V gene TRBV4-1; the D is unclear. From germline, CDR1 is MGHRA and CDR2 YSYEKL. Trimming removed 1 base from V and 6 bases from J, with 7 bases in between. This CDR3 spans 13 amino acids. This chain's CDR3 is CASSQGASQPQHF. CDR3 bases: TGCGCCAGCAGCCAAGGGGCATCTCAGCCCCAGCATTTT.

The V and J genes are TRBV11-3 and TRBJ2-5, with D perhaps matching TRBD1 (5 bases). With 5 bases removed from V and 0 bases from J, the gap between germline ends came to 25 bases. The CDR3 consists of 19 residues. CDR1 and CDR2 (germline): SGHNT, YENEEA. This CDR3 is CASSPYIFQTVVYQETQYF. Written as DNA, the CDR3 is TGTGCCAGCAGCCCCTATATATTCCAGACAGTCGTATACCAAGAGACCCAGTACTTC. Filled out from reference TRBV11-3 and TRBJ2-5, the complete variable domain reads EAGVVQSPRYKIIEKKQPVAFWCNPISGHNTLYWYLQNLGQGPELLIRYENEEAVDDSQLPKDRFSAERLKGVDSTLKIQPAELGDSAVYLCASSPYIFQTVVYQETQYFGPGTRLLVL.

The chain recombines TRBV5-1 with TRBJ1-1, with 10 nucleotides matching TRBD1. Germline values: CDR1 SGHRS, CDR2 YFSETQ. The CDR3 has 15 residues. Losses at the gene ends were 3 bases for V and 5 bases for J; bases not matched to a gene: 7. The CDR3 is CASSSMGQGRTEAFF. In nucleotides, the CDR3 is TGCGCCAGCAGCTCCATGGGACAGGGGAGGACTGAAGCTTTCTTT.

CDR3 sequence: CASSVTGRYAGELFF. In DNA form, the CDR3 reads TGTGCCAGCAGCGTGACAGGGAGGTATGCCGGGGAGCTGTTTTTT. The chain couples TRBV9 to TRBJ2-2; maybe TRBD1 (7 bases). The CDR3 sequence is 15 residues long. Trimming shortened V by 2 bases and J by 6 bases, and 14 bases separated the two germline ends. Germline V lookup: CDR1 SGDLS, CDR2 YYNGEE.

The rearrangement joins TRBV18 to TRBJ2-7; possible D gene TRBD1, 6 bases. The ends were cut back, 4 bases at V and 7 bases at J, with 14 bases in the middle. Germline values: CDR1 KGHSH, CDR2 LQKENI. This CDR3 spans 13 amino acids. As DNA, the CDR3 is TGTGCCAGCTCACTGACAGGCGCAAGTGAGCAGTACTTC. It translates to CASSLTGASEQYF.

This chain joins TRBV11-1 and TRBJ1-1, with D possibly matching TRBD1 (6 bases). This CDR3 comprises 12 residues. The germline V gene has CDR1 SGHAT and CDR2 FQDESV (reference sequence). The V end lost 5 bases, the J end lost 11 bases, and 15 bases lay between the germline ends. The CDR3 nucleotides read TGTGCCAGCAGCGCAGACAGAAGGGGGGCTTTCTTT. Its protein is CASSADRRGAFF. Using reference TRBV11-1 and TRBJ1-1 for the parts outside the CDR3, the full variable domain is EAEVAQSPRYKITEKSQAVAFWCDPISGHATLYWYRQILGQGPELLVQFQDESVVDDSQLPKDRFSAERLKGVDSTLKIQPAELGDSAMYLCASSADRRGAFFGQGTRLTVV.

This chain joins TRBV7-2 and TRBJ2-4; D call uncertain. The V gene lost 5 bases and the J gene lost 1 base, with 9 bases spanning the gap. Germline V gene lookup returns CDR1 SGHTA and CDR2 FQGNSA. The CDR3 extends over 14 amino acids. CDR3 in DNA: TGTGCCAGCAGCCACAGCTTGGCCAAAAACATTCAGTACTTC. Protein sequence: CASSHSLAKNIQYF.

The CDR3 sequence is CASSLYGGSSTDTQYF. CDR3 nucleotides: TGTGCCAGCAGCTTATACGGCGGTTCTAGCACAGATACGCAGTATTTT. The chain combines TRBV7-3 with TRBJ2-3, with D uncertain. This CDR3 comprises 16 residues. Trimming stripped 2 bases from V and 0 bases from J, with 12 bases between. Germline V gives CDR1 SGHTA, CDR2 FQGTGA. Complete variable domain (other parts from reference TRBV7-3 and TRBJ2-3): GAGVSQTPSNKVTEKGKYVELRCDPISGHTALYWYRQSLGQGPEFLIYFQGTGAADDSGLPNDRFFAVRPEGSVSTLKIQRTERGDSAVYLCASSLYGGSSTDTQYFGPGTRLTVL.

Here the CDR3 reads CAKGGTEAFF. Written as DNA, the CDR3 is TGTGCCAAGGGAGGCACTGAAGCTTTCTTT. This rearrangement joins TRBV2 to TRBJ1-1, with unresolved D. CDR1 and CDR2 (germline): SNHLY, FYNNEI. The CDR3 is 10 residues long. Trimming shortened V by 10 bases and J by 4 bases, and 7 bases separated the two germline ends.

The J gene is TRBJ1-3, the V gene TRBV5-4; D is perhaps TRBD1 (6 bases). The CDR3 loop spans 17 amino acids. Germline V gene lookup returns CDR1 SGHNT and CDR2 YYREEE (reference sequence). Trimming stripped 6 bases from V and 0 bases from J, with 19 bases between. CDR3 in DNA: TGTGCCAGCATCCCCCCGGGACACTATAGCTCTGGAAACACCATATATTTT. The encoded protein is CASIPPGHYSSGNTIYF.

J is TRBJ1-2 and V is TRBV10-3; 7 positions agree with TRBD1. The CDR3 has 14 amino acids. V lost 5 bases and J lost 0; bases outside the gene matches: 3. Germline-derived CDR1 and CDR2 are ENHRY and SYGVKD. CDR3 protein: CAISIGTANYGYTF. Here the CDR3 DNA reads TGTGCCATCAGTATAGGGACAGCTAACTATGGCTACACCTTC.

The chain is built from TRBV25-1 and TRBJ1-3; no clear D. Per germline, CDR1 MGHDK and CDR2 SYGVNS. This CDR3 has 14 residues. V lost 4 bases to trimming and J lost 2 bases, with 9 bases between them. CDR3 loop: CASSGALTGNTIYF. CDR3 sequence (DNA): TGTGCCAGCAGTGGCGCGTTGACTGGAAACACCATATATTTT.

The J gene is TRBJ2-1, the V gene TRBV27; 10 bases fit TRBD2. The CDR3 is 15 residues long. The V segment lost 5 bases and the J segment 10 bases; nucleotides outside the gene matches: 11. Germline V gene sequence: CDR1 MNHEY, CDR2 SMNVEV (reference sequence). This CDR3 is CASSPLSGGAEEQFF. The DNA of the CDR3 is TGTGCCAGCAGTCCCCTAAGCGGGGGGGCAGAAGAGCAGTTCTTC.

CDR3 loop: CASSATGSYNSPLHF. In nucleotides, the CDR3 is TGTGCCAGCAGCGCGACGGGGAGTTATAATTCACCCCTCCACTTT. V usage is TRBV5-5 and J usage is TRBJ1-6; D remains ambiguous. Germline V gene lookup returns CDR1 SGHKS and CDR2 YYEKEE (reference sequence). CDR3 length equals 15 residues. The ends were cut back, 4 bases at V and 4 bases at J, with 12 bases in the middle.

The DNA for the CDR3 is TGCGCCAGCAGCTTTACAGGGGGCGCGGACACTGAAGCTTTCTTT. Translation: CASSFTGGADTEAFF. The rearrangement joins TRBV5-1 to TRBJ1-1; 9 bases agree with TRBD1. The CDR3 is 15 residues long. V lost 2 bases, J lost 3 bases, and 5 bases stayed unmatched. Germline loops: CDR1 SGHRS, CDR2 YFSETQ.

The CDR3: CASSEERRYSNQPQHF. The CDR3 DNA reads TGTGCCAGCAGTGAAGAACGGAGGTATAGCAATCAGCCCCAGCATTTT. The chain has TRBV2 and TRBJ1-5, with no clear D. Germline CDR1 and CDR2: SNHLY and FYNNEI. The germline V and J ends were trimmed by 1 base and 0 bases, with 10 bases remaining between them. The CDR3 runs 16 residues.

The chain joins TRBV25-1 to TRBJ1-2; D perhaps matches TRBD1 (5 bases). Germline CDR1 and CDR2: MGHDK and SYGVNS. The CDR3 is 14 residues long. V dropped 7 bases and J dropped 4 bases, with 16 bases sitting between them. CDR3 region: CASTPSGGVYGYTF. The CDR3 nucleotides are TGTGCCAGCACCCCCTCCGGGGGGGTCTATGGCTACACCTTC.

The chain recombines TRBV10-1 with TRBJ2-2; tentative D call: TRBD2 (6 bases). The CDR3 runs 14 residues. V dropped 5 bases and J dropped 6 bases, with 13 bases sitting between them. Germline loops: CDR1 WNHNN, CDR2 SYGVQD (reference sequence). CDR3 region: CASSSPSAAGELFF. The CDR3 DNA reads as TGCGCCAGCAGTAGTCCTAGCGCGGCCGGGGAGCTGTTTTTT.

This chain joins TRBV6-5 and TRBJ1-1; no clear D. Per the germline V gene, CDR1 is MNHEY and CDR2 is SVGAGI. CDR3 size: 15 residues. Trimming cost V 6 bases and J 0 bases, with 14 bases left between them. CDR3 protein: CASSDPRHLNTEAFF. In nucleotides, the CDR3 is TGTGCCAGCAGCGATCCGAGACATTTGAACACTGAAGCTTTCTTT.